The source of this TCR beta chain is a study of T cell repertoires in cytomegalovirus infection. Study-wide context: Public TCR beta signature analysis indicated the presence of both CMV infection and matching HLA type.

Germline CDR1 SGHTA, CDR2 FQGNSA. Trimming left V 3 bases short and J 2 bases short, with 3 bases between. The CDR3 contains 12 residues. TCRdb re-called the reads with MiXCR, one entry per CDR3 protein. This sample has 200,000 to 300,000 distinct CDR3 sequences; roughly 6.5% occur once, and the top ten carry 5.5% to 8%. Study-level results: Ex vivo responses were dominated by HLA-C-restricted CMV-specific TCR beta clonotypes.

This clonotype occurred many times. Its antigen is undetermined. This clonotype was obtained from a human donor in good health (CMV status not recorded). Some clones in this sample may be carry-over from other donors' samples. Sequenced material: PBMCs. This chain links TRBV7-2 with TRBJ2-3; D not resolved. The CDR3 reads CASSFPTDTQYF. CDR3 DNA sequence: TGTGCCAGCAGCTTTCCCACAGATACGCAGTATTTT.